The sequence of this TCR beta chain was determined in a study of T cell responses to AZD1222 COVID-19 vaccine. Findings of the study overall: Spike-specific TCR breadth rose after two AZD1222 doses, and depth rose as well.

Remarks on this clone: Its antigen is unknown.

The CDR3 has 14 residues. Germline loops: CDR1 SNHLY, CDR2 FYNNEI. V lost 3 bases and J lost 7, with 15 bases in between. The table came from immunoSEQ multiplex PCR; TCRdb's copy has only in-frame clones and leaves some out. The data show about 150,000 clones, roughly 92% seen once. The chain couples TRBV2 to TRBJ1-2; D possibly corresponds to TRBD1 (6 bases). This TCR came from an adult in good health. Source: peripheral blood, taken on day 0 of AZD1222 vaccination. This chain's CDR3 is CASSEAPGDVGYTF. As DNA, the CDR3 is TGTGCCAGCAGTGAGGCCCCAGGGGACGTTGGCTACACCTTC.